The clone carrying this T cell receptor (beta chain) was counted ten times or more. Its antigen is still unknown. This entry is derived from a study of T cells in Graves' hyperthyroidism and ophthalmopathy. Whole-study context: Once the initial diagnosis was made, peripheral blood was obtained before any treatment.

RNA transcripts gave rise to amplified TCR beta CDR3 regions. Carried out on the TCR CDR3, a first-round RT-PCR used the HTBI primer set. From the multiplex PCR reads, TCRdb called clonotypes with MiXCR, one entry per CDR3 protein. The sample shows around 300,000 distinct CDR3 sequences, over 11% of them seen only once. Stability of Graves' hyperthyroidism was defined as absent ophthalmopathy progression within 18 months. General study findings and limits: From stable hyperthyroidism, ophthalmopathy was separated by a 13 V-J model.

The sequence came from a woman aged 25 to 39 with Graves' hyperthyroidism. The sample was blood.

CDR3 amino acids: CSARTRAETQYF. The DNA of the CDR3 is TGCAGTGCTAGAACCAGGGCGGAGACCCAGTACTTC. The J gene is TRBJ2-5, the V gene TRBV20-1, with D possibly matching TRBD1 (5 bases). CDR1 DFQATT and CDR2 SNEGSKA come from the germline V gene (reference sequence). V was cut by 2 bases and J by 5 bases, with 9 bases left in between. This CDR3 has 12 residues.